This TCR beta chain was identified during a study of CD8 T cells in ankylosing spondylitis. TCRdb ran MiXCR on the 5' RACE reads and lists one entry per CDR3 protein. The sample lists 130,000 to 150,000 distinct CDR3 sequences; 7% to 10% were seen once. This clonotype has at least ten counts. Its antigen is undetermined. Study-level findings and limits: Several highly homologous variants made up a TCR beta motif, and this motif appeared characteristic of ankylosing spondylitis blood. Prior work had noted some motif variants in reactive arthritis blood and synovial fluid. According to the report, clones linked to the disease were significantly enriched in matched synovial fluid samples taken from ankylosing spondylitis patients.

The CDR3 loop spans 14 amino acids. Germline loops: CDR1 SGHTA, CDR2 FQGNSA. The J segment lost 7 bases and the V segment lost 5 bases, leaving 7 bases of the junction unmatched. The sequence came from a male donor with ankylosing spondylitis. V gene TRBV7-2 combines with J gene TRBJ2-5, with 10 bases matching TRBD1. The sequencing sample was made of synovial fluid, either unsorted or a sorted T cell fraction (not recorded which). The CDR3 here is CASSQTGGEGTQYF. The CDR3 bases are TGTGCCAGCAGCCAGACAGGGGGCGAGGGGACCCAGTACTTC.